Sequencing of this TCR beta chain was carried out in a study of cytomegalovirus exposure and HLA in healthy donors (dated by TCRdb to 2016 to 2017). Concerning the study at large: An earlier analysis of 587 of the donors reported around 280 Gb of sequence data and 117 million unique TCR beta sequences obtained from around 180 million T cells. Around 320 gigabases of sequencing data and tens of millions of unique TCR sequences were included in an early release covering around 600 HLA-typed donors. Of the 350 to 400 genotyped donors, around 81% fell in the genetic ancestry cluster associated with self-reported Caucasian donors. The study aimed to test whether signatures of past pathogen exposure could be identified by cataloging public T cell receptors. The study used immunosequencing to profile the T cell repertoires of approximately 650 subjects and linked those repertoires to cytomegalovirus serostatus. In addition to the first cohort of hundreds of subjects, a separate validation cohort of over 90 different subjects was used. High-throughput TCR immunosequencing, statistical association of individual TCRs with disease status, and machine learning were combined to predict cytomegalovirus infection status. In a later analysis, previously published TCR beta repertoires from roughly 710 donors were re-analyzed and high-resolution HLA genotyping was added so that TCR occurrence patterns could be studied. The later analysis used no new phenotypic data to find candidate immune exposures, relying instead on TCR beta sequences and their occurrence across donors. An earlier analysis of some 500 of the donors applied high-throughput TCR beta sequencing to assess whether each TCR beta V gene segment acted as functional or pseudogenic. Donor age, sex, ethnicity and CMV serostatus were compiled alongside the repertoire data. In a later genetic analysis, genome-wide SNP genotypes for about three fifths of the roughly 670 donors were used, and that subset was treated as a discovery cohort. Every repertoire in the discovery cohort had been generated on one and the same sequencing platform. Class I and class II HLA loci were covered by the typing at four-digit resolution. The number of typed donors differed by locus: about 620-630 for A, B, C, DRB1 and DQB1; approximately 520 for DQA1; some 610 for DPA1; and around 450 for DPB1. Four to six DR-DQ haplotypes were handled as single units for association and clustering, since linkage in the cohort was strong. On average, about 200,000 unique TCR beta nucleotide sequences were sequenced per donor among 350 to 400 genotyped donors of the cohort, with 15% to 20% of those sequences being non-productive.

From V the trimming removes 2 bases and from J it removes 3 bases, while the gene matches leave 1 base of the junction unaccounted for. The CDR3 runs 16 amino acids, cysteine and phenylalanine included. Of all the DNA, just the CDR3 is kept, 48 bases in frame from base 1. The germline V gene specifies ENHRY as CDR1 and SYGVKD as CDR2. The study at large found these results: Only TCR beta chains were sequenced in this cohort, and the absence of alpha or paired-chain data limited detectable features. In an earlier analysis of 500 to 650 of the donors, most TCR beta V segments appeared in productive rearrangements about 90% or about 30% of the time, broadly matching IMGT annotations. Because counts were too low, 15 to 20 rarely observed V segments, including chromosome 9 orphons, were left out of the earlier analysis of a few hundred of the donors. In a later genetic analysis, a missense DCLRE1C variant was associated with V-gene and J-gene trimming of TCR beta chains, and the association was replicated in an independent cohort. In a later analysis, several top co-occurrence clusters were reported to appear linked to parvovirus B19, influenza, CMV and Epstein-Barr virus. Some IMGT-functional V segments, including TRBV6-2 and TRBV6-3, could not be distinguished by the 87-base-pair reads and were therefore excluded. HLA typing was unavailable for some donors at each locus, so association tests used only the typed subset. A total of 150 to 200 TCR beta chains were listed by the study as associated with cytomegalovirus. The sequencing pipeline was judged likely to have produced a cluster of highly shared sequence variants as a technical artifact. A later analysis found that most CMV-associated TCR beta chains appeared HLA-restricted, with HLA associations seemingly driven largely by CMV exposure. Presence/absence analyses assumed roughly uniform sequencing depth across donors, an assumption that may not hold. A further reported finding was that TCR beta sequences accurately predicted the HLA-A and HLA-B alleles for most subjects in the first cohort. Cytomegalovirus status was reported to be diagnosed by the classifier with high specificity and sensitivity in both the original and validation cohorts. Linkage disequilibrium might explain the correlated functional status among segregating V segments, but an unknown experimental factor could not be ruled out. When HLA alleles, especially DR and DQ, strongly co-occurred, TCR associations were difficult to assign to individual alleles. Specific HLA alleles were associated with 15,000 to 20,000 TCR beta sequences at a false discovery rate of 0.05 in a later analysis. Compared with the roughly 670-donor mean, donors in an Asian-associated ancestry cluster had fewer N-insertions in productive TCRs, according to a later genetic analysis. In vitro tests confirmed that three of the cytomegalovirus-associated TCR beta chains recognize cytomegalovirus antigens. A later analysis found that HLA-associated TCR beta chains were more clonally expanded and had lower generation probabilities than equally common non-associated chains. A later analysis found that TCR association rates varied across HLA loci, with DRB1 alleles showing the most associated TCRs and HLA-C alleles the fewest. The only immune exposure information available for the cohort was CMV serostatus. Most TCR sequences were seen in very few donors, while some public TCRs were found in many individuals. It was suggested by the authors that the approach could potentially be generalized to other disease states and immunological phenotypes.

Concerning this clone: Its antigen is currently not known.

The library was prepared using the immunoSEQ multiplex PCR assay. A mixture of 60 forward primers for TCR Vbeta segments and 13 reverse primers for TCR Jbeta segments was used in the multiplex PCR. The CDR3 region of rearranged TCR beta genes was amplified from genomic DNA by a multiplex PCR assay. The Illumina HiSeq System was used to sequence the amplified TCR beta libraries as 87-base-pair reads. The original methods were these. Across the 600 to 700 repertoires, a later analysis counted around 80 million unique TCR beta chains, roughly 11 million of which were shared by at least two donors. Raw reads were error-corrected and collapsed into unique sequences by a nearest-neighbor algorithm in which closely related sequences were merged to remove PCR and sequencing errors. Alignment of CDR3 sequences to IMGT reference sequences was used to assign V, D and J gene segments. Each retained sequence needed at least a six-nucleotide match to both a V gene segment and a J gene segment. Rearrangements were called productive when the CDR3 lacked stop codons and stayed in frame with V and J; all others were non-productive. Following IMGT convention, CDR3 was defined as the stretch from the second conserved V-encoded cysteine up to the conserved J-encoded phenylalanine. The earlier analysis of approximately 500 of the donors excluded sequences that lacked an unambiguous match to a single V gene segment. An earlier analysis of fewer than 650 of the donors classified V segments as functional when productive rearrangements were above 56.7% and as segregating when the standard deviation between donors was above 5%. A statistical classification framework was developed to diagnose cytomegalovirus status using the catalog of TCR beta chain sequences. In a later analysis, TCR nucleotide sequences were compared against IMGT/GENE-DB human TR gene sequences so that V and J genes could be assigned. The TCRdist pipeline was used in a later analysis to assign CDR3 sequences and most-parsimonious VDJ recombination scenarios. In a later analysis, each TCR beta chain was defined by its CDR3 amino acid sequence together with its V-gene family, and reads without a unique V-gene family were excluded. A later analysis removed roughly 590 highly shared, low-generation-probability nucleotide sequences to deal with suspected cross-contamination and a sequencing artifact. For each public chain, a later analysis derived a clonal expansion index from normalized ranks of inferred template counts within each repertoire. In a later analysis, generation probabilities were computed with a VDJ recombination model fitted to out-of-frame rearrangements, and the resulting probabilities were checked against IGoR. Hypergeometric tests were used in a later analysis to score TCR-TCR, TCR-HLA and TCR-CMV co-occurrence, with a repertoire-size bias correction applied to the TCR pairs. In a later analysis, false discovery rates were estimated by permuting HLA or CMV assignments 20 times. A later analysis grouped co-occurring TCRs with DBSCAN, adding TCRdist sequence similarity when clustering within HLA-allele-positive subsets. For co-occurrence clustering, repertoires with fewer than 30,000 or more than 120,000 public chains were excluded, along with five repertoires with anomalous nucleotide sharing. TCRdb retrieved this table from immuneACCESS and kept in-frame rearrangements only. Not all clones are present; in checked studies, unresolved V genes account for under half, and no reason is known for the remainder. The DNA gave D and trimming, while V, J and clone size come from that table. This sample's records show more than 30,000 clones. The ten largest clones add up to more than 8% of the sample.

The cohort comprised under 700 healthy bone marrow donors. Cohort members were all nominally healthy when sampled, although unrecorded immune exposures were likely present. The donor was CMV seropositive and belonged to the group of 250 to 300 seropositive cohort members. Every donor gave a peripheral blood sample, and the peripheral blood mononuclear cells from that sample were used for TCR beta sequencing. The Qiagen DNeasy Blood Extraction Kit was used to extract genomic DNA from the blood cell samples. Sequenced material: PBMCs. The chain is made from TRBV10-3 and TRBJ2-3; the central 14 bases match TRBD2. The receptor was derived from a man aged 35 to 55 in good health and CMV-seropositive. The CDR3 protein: CAISEGTSGRTDTQYF. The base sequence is TGTGCCATCAGTGAGGGGACTAGCGGGAGAACAGATACGCAGTATTTT.